This T cell receptor (beta chain) was sequenced in a study of T cells after yellow fever vaccination (dated by TCRdb to about 2019). Study-level background: The SMART-Seq v4 Ultra Low Input RNA kit was used to prepare libraries from fractions with low cell numbers. To follow T-cell clones before and after both primary and booster YFV17D yellow fever vaccination, bulk TCR alpha and beta repertoires underwent longitudinal sequencing. The cohort comprised two healthy male donors, one aged 18 to 30 and one aged 30 to 40 years. Blood was drawn at multiple timepoints before and after primary and secondary immunization, with bulk PBMC replicates and cell subsets isolated.

The treatment or condition label for this specimen denotes: live attenuated yellow fever vaccine strain. At every blood-draw timepoint, two biological replicates of bulk PBMCs were collected. PBMCs were isolated from peripheral blood using a standard Ficoll-Paque protocol. TriZol was used to extract RNA from bulk PBMCs, CD4 and CD8 fractions, and dextramer-positive and dextramer-negative fractions. Study-wide conclusions, independent of this receptor: Only a couple of donors were included in the study, so the extent to which the findings can be generalized is limited. A small share of clonotypes was detected in both CD4 and CD8 compartments, with the overlap likely arising from convergent recombination. Because abundant contaminating clonotypes from the bulk population could be contained in FACS-sorted repertoires, computational filtering was required. Most clones expanded after primary vaccination (almost 97% of CD4 and approximately 90% of CD8) were re-detected after the booster, suggesting that broad memory maintenance occurred. Compared with the primary T-cell response, the secondary T-cell response was weaker but faster, peaking on day 5 rather than day 15.

Reading from cysteine to phenylalanine, the CDR3 counts 16 amino acids. CDR3 DNA only is kept here, 48 bases in frame from base 1. In the germline V gene, CDR1 corresponds to MGHRA and CDR2 to YSYEKL. V gives up 1 base and J gives up 7 bases, and the segment between their germline ends measures 16 bases. About this clonotype: The target of this receptor is not known. Per-nucleotide qualities are absent, and no much larger clonotype sits a single base away.

Synthesis of TCR cDNA relied on 5'RACE template switching, a step that introduced a universal primer site along with unique molecular identifiers. Priming of cDNA synthesis was performed from both the TCR alpha and TCR beta constant segments. Library amplification used two PCR steps, and the second PCR step added sample barcodes and sequencing adapters. Sequencing of the libraries was done on either Illumina HiSeq 2500 (2x100 bp) or NovaSeq (2x150 bp). Turning to the authors' computational methods: MIGEC was used to demultiplex reads and collapse the reads into UMI consensus sequences, and MiXCR was used for V(D)J alignment. Vaccine-responding clonotypes were defined with edgeR using replicate PBMC samples, requiring FDR below 0.01 and a log2 fold change above 5 up to day 15. Bulk clonotypes were assigned CD4 or CD8 identity according to which sequenced CD4 or CD8 repertoire held them at higher abundance. TCRdb applied fastp at Q25 and MiXCR to the public reads, then kept only in-frame beta chains. All rows with the same CDR3 protein become a single entry with the most common DNA and genes. For this entry, the V and J calls and clone size follow TCRdb and not the study's own pipeline. The sample profile shows a few hundred thousand distinct CDR3 sequences; 17% of them were found once. Around 16% of the sample is taken by the ten largest.

The chain couples TRBV4-1 to TRBJ1-4, with no confident D gene call. The source material was PBMCs, sampled 5 to 6 days after the first yellow fever vaccination. The sequence derives from a man aged 18 to 29 who received the YFV17D yellow fever vaccine. The CDR3 in this case is CASSQGGRVQGEKLFF. The nucleotide sequence reads TGCGCCAGCAGCCAAGGAGGGAGGGTTCAAGGTGAAAAACTGTTTTTT.